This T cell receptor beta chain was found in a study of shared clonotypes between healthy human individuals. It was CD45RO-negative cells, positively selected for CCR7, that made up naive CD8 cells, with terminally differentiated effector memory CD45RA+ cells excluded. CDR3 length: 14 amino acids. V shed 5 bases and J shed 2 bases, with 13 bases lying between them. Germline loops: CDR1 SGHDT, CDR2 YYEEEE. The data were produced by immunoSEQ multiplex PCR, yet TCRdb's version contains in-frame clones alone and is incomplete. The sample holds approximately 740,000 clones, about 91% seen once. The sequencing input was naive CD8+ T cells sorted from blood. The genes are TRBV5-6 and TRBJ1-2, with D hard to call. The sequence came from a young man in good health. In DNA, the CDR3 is TGTGCCAGCAGGAGCCAAGGGATGAACTATGGCTACACCTTC. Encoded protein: CASRSQGMNYGYTF.